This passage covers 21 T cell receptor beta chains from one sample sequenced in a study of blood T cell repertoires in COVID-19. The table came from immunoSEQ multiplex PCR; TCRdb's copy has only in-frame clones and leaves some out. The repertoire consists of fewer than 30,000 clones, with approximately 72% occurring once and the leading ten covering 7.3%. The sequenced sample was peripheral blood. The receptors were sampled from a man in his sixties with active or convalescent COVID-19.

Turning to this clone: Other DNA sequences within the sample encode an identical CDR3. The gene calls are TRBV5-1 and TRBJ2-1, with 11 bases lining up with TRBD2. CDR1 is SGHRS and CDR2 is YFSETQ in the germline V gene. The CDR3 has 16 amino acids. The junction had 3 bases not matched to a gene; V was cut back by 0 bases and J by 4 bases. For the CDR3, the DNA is TGCGCCAGCAGCTTGGTGGCTAGCGGGGGGTACAATGAGCAGTTCTTC. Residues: CASSLVASGGYNEQFF.

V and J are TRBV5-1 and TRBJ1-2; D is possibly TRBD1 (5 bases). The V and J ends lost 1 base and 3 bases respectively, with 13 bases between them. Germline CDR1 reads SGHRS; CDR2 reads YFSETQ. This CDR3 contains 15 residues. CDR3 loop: CASSLNGREDYGYTF. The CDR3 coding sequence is TGCGCCAGCAGCTTGAACGGCAGGGAAGACTATGGCTACACCTTC.

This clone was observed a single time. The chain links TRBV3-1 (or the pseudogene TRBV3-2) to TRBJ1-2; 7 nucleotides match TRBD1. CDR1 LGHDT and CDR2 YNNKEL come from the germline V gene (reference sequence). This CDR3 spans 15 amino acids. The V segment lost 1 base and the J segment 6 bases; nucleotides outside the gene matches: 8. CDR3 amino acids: CASSQGRGQGDGYTF. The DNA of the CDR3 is TGTGCCAGCAGCCAAGGCAGGGGCCAGGGGGATGGCTACACCTTC.

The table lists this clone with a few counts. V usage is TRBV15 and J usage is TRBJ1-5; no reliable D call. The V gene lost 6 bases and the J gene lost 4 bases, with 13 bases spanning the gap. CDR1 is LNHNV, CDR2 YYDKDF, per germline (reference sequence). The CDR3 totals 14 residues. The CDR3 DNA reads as TGTGCCACCAGGGAGGCAGCGAGTAATCAGCCCCAGCATTTT. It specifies CATREAASNQPQHF.

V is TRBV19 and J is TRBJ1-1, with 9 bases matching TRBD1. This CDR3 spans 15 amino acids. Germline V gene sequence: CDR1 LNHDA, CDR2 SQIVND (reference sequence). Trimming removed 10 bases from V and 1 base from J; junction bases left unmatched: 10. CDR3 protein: CATSLPGQGNTEAFF. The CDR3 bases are TGTGCCACCTCTCTACCGGGACAGGGGAACACTGAAGCTTTCTTT.

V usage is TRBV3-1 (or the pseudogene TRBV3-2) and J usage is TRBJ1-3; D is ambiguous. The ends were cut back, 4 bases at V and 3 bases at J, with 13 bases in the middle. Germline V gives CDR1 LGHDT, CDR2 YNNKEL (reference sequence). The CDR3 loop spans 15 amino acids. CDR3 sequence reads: CASSRATVYGNTIYF. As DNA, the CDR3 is TGTGCCAGCAGCCGAGCCACGGTTTATGGAAACACCATATATTTT.

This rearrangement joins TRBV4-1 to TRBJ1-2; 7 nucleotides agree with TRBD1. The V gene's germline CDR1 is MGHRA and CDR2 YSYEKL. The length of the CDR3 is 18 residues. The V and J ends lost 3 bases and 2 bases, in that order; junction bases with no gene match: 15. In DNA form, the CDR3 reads TGCGCCAGCAGCCACGGTGGAGGGGGCAAGGGCACCAACTATGGCTACACCTTC. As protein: CASSHGGGGKGTNYGYTF.

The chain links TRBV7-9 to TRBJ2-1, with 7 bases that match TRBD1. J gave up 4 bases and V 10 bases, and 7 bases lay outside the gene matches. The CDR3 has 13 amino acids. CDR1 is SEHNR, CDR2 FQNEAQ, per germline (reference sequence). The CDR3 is CATTGTVYNEQFF. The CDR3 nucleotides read TGTGCCACCACCGGGACAGTTTACAATGAGCAGTTCTTC.

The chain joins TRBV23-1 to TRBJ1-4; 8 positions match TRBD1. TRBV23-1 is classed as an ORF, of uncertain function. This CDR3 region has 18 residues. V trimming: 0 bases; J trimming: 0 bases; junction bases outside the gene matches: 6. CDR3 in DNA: TGCGCCAGCAGTCAATCGGGACAGGACATTGCAACTAATGAAAAACTGTTTTTT. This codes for CASSQSGQDIATNEKLFF.

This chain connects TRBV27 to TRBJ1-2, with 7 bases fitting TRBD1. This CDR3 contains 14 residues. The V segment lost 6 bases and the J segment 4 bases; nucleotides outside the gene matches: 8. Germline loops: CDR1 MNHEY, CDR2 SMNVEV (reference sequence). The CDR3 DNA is TGTGCCAGCAGATCGACAGGGTGGGTCTATGGCTACACCTTC. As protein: CASRSTGWVYGYTF.

The CDR3 nucleotides are TGTGCCAGCAGCCGATGGGGGGGGGACACTGAAGCTTTCTTT. This sequence encodes CASSRWGGDTEAFF. The J gene is TRBJ1-1, the V gene TRBV3-1 (or the pseudogene TRBV3-2), with a tentative D call TRBD1 (5 bases). V lost 4 bases and J 3 bases, leaving 12 bases between the germline ends. The CDR3 is made up of 14 amino acids. CDR1 and CDR2 from the germline V gene are LGHDT and YNNKEL (reference sequence).

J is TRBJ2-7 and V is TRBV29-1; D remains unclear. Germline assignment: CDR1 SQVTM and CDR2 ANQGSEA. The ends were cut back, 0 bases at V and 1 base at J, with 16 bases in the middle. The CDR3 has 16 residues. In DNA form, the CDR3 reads TGCAGCGTTGAAGATTGGGTGGATGGGCCATCCTACGAGCAGTACTTC. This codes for CSVEDWVDGPSYEQYF.

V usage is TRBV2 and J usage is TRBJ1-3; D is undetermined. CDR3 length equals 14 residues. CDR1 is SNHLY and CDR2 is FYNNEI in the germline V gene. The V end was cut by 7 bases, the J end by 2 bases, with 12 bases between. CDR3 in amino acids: CASKHEGPGNTIYF. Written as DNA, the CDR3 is TGTGCCAGCAAGCATGAGGGCCCTGGAAACACCATATATTTT.

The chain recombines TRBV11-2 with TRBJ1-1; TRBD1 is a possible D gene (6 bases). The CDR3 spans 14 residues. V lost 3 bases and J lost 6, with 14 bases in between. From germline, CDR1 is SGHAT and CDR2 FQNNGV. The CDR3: CASSFWGLNSEAFF. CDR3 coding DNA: TGTGCCAGCAGCTTCTGGGGGCTTAACTCTGAAGCTTTCTTT.

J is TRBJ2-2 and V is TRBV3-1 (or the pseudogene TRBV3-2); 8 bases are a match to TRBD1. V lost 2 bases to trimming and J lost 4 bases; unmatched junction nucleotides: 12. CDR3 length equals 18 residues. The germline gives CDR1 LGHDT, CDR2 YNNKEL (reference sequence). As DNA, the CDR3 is TGTGCCAGCAGCCAATTCGGCCAGGGGGCGAGTGGCACCGGGGAGCTGTTTTTT. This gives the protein CASSQFGQGASGTGELFF.

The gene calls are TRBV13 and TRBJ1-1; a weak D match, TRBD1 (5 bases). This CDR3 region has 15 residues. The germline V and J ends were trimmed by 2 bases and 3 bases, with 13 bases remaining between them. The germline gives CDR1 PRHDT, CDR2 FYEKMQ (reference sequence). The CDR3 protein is CASSLLGQGDTEAFF. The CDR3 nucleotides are TGTGCCAGCAGCTTATTAGGGCAGGGCGACACTGAAGCTTTCTTT.

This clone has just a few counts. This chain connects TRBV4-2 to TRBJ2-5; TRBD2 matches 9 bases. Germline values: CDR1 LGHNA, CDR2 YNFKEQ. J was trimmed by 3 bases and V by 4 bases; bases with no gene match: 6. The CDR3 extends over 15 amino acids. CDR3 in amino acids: CASSPSAGGKETQYF. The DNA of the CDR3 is TGTGCCAGCAGCCCATCTGCGGGGGGGAAAGAGACCCAGTACTTC.

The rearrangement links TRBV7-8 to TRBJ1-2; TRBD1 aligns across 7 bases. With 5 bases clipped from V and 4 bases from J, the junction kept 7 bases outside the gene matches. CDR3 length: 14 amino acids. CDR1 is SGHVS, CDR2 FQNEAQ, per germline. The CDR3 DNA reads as TGTGCCAGCAGCCTGCACGGGACAGCCTATGGCTACACCTTC. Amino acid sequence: CASSLHGTAYGYTF.

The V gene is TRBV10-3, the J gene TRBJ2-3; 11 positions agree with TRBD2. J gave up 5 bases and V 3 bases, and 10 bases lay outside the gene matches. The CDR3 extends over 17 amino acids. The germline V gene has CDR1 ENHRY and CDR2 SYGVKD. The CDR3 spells CAISDAIAGGPRDTQYF. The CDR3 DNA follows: TGTGCCATCAGTGATGCGATAGCGGGAGGGCCCAGAGATACGCAGTATTTT.

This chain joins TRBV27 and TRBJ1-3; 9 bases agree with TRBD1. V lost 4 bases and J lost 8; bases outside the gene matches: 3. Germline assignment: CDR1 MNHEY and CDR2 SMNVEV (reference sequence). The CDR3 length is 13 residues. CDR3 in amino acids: CASSSDRGDTIYF. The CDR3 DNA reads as TGTGCCAGCAGTTCGGACAGGGGAGACACCATATATTTT.

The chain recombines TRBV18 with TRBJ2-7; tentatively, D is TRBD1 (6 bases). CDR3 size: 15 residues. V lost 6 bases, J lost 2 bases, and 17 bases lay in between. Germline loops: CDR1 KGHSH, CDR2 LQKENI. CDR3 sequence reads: CASSQELGGPYEQYF. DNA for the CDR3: TGTGCCAGCTCCCAAGAGTTAGGGGGACCCTACGAGCAGTACTTC.